One TCR beta chain is described in this entry. From germline, CDR1 is SQVTM and CDR2 ANQGSEA. With 0 bases clipped from V and 7 bases from J, the junction kept 6 bases outside the gene matches. The CDR3 extends over 14 amino acids. This record comes from a study of T cells in Graves' hyperthyroidism and ophthalmopathy. Graves' hyperthyroidism was deemed stable given no ophthalmopathy progression within 18 months. Amplification of TCR beta CDR3 regions used RNA as the template. Carried out on the TCR CDR3, a first-round RT-PCR used the HTBI primer set. TCRdb itself ran the multiplex PCR reads through MiXCR, one entry per CDR3 protein. The repertoire consists of about 710,000 distinct CDR3 sequences, with around 15% occurring once and the leading ten covering around 7.7%.

Source material: blood. The TCR originated in a man between 18 and 35 years old with Graves' hyperthyroidism. The rearrangement joins TRBV29-1 to TRBJ2-1; 7 bases map to TRBD2. CDR3 in amino acids: CSVEDLGGSNEQFF. CDR3 sequence (DNA): TGCAGCGTTGAAGATCTGGGCGGGAGTAATGAGCAGTTCTTC.